The 14 T cell receptor beta chains listed next were all sequenced from one sample in a study of cytomegalovirus exposure and HLA in healthy donors. A multiplex PCR was run with 60 Vbeta primers and 13 Jbeta primers. Profiled with immunoSEQ multiplex PCR; TCRdb holds only in-frame clones, not every one. The sample shows fewer than 250,000 clones, 77% of them seen only once. Sequencing used PBMCs. These receptors were taken from a young woman in good health and CMV-seropositive.

This clone was found once. J is TRBJ1-2 and V is TRBV7-2; 7 nucleotides align to TRBD1. The CDR3 has 15 residues. The J segment lost 3 bases and the V segment lost 1 base, leaving 5 bases of the junction unmatched. Germline loops: CDR1 SGHTA, CDR2 FQGNSA. The CDR3 is CASSLVPGGHYGYTF. The CDR3 region has the DNA TGTGCCAGCAGCTTAGTTCCAGGGGGGCACTATGGCTACACCTTC.

The genes are TRBV5-1 and TRBJ1-1; a possible D gene is TRBD1 (5 bases). Germline V gene lookup returns CDR1 SGHRS and CDR2 YFSETQ. The CDR3 sequence is 14 residues long. V lost 0 bases to trimming and J lost 4 bases, with 10 bases between them. The CDR3 DNA reads TGCGCCAGCAGCTTGGGGGACGGGAGCACTGAAGCTTTCTTT. It encodes CASSLGDGSTEAFF. The entire variable domain, with the rest obtained from reference TRBV5-1 and TRBJ1-1, is as follows: KAGVTQTPRYLIKTRGQQVTLSCSPISGHRSVSWYQQTPGQGLQFLFEYFSETQRNKGNFPGRFSGRQFSNSRSEMNVSTLELGDSALYLCASSLGDGSTEAFFGQGTRLTVV.

In DNA, the CDR3 is TGTGCCAGCAGCTCCGGGACAGCGTATAGCAATCAGCCCCAGCATTTT. Protein sequence: CASSSGTAYSNQPQHF. V is TRBV7-8 and J is TRBJ1-5; 7 bases are a match to TRBD1. Trimming removed 4 bases from V and 0 bases from J; junction bases left unmatched: 6. CDR1 is SGHVS, CDR2 FQNEAQ, per germline. This CDR3 contains 16 residues.

The V gene is TRBV27, the J gene TRBJ2-6, with 7 bases lining up with TRBD1. With V trimmed by 4 bases and J by 0 bases, 6 bases remained unmatched. The CDR3 is 17 amino acids. Looked up from germline, CDR1 is MNHEY and CDR2 is SMNVEV (reference sequence). Here the CDR3 reads CASSSTGVASGANVLTF. The CDR3 DNA reads TGTGCCAGCAGTTCTACAGGGGTAGCCTCTGGGGCCAACGTCCTGACTTTC.

The chain carries TRBV2 and TRBJ1-2; a possible D gene is TRBD1 (5 bases). The CDR3 sequence is 14 residues long. Trimming pared 8 bases from V and 5 bases from J, leaving 18 bases between. Germline CDR1 SNHLY, CDR2 FYNNEI. The CDR3 bases are TGTGCCAGCCCGTTGGGGGGGAGCCAGTATGGCTACACCTTC. The encoded protein is CASPLGGSQYGYTF. The full variable domain, with the rest looked up from reference TRBV2 and TRBJ1-2, is EPEVTQTPSHQVTQMGQEVILRCVPISNHLYFYWYRQILGQKVEFLVSFYNNEISEKSEIFDDQFSVERPDGSNFTLKIRSTKLEDSAMYFCASPLGGSQYGYTFGSGTRLTVV.

The chain recombines TRBV10-3 with TRBJ1-1; TRBD1 might be the D (5 bases). There are 13 residues in the CDR3. The V gene's germline CDR1 is ENHRY and CDR2 SYGVKD. V lost 6 bases to trimming and J lost 3 bases, with 11 bases between them. CDR3 coding DNA: TGTGCCATCAGATTTGGGGGGGACACTGAAGCTTTCTTT. Translation gives CAIRFGGDTEAFF.

V gene TRBV6-5 combines with J gene TRBJ2-7; D may be TRBD2 (6 bases). The CDR3 contains 12 residues. Per the germline V gene, CDR1 is MNHEY and CDR2 is SVGAGI. The ends were cut back, 5 bases at V and 5 bases at J, with 10 bases in the middle. The CDR3 coding sequence is TGTGCCAGCAGTAGGGGAGGTCACGAGCAGTACTTC. Its protein product is CASSRGGHEQYF.

The DNA of the CDR3 is TGTGCCAGCAGCACCCAACAGGGGACGACTGAAGCTTTCTTT. This translates into CASSTQQGTTEAFF. The chain couples TRBV7-2 to TRBJ1-1; 7 nucleotides align to TRBD1. Germline V lookup: CDR1 SGHTA, CDR2 FQGNSA. V gave up 5 bases and J gave up 5 bases; unmatched junction bases: 8. The CDR3 is 14 amino acids.

J is TRBJ1-2 and V is TRBV18; D perhaps matches TRBD1 (5 bases). The CDR3 covers 12 residues. Germline CDR1 KGHSH, CDR2 LQKENI. The V end lost 2 bases, the J end lost 6 bases, and 7 bases lay between the germline ends. The CDR3, as DNA: TGTGCCAGCTCACCATGGGGGGATGGCTACACCTTC. Amino acid sequence: CASSPWGDGYTF.

This clone was recorded a few times. Germline is not matched at one junction end, which may reflect a read error. The rearrangement links TRBV16 to TRBJ2-7; 8 nucleotides match TRBD1. The CDR3 extends over 13 amino acids. Per germline, CDR1 KGHSY and CDR2 FQNENV. The CDR3 is CASSQSLDGDRNF. In nucleotides, the CDR3 is TGTGCCAGCAGCCAAAGCCTCGATGGGGACAGGAACTTC.

The chain links TRBV29-1 to TRBJ1-2, with 8 bases aligning to TRBD1. Trimming took 7 bases from V and 5 from J; bases not matched to a gene: 9. The CDR3 has 13 residues. The germline V gene encodes CDR1 SQVTM and CDR2 ANQGSEA. Here the CDR3 DNA reads TGCAGCGCTAGGGGACAGGAGAATTATGGCTACACCTTC. Translating it yields CSARGQENYGYTF.

A word on this clone: Different DNA sequences within this sample yield the same CDR3. The gene calls are TRBV30 and TRBJ2-1; 14 nucleotides agree with TRBD2. With V trimmed by 2 bases and J by 6 bases, 3 bases remained unmatched. Germline V lookup: CDR1 GTSNPN, CDR2 SVGIG (reference sequence). The CDR3 sequence is 15 residues long. CDR3 sequence: CAWSRGLAGVNEQFF. In nucleotides, the CDR3 is TGTGCCTGGAGTAGGGGACTAGCGGGAGTCAATGAGCAGTTCTTC. Together with reference TRBV30 and TRBJ2-1, the CDR3 gives the full variable domain: SQTIHQWPATLVQPVGSPLSLECTVEGTSNPNLYWYRQAAGRGLQLLFYSVGIGQISSEVPQNLSASRPQDRQFILSSKKLLLSDSGFYLCAWSRGLAGVNEQFFGPGTRLTVL.

The V and J genes are TRBV5-1 and TRBJ1-5; the D is unclear. The CDR3 has 15 amino acids. Trimming removed 0 bases from V and 2 bases from J, with 9 bases in between. Germline V gene data show CDR1 as SGHRS and CDR2 as YFSETQ. DNA for the CDR3: TGCGCCAGCAGCTTGGGAGACGGAGGCAATCAGCCCCAGCATTTT. It specifies CASSLGDGGNQPQHF.

The chain uses TRBV6-6 and TRBJ1-2; 11 positions agree with TRBD1. V lost 6 bases to trimming and J lost 1 base; unmatched junction nucleotides: 1. This CDR3 is 14 amino acids long. In germline, CDR1 is MNHNY, CDR2 SVGAGI (reference sequence). The CDR3 bases are TGTGCCAGCAGGGGACAGGGGGATAACTATGGCTACACCTTC. Its protein product is CASRGQGDNYGYTF.